The clone carrying this TCR beta chain was picked up many times. This entry is derived from a study of blood T cells in healthy people across ages. Donors each provided ten milliliters of peripheral blood. This CDR3 region has 13 residues. CDR1 DFQATT and CDR2 SNEGSKA come from the germline V gene (reference sequence). V lost 0 bases and J 6 bases, leaving 11 bases between the germline ends. Combining a sample-barcoded 5' primer with a J-beta primer mix, a second PCR ran for roughly 7 to 11 cycles. Every cDNA molecule carried a tag from a template-switch adaptor bearing 12 random nucleotides. TCRdb independently ran MiXCR on the 5' RACE reads; one entry per CDR3 protein. The repertoire includes 1,800,000 or so distinct CDR3 sequences, about two fifths of them detected once, and 20% to 25% sits in the top ten.

Source material: blood. This TCR came from a human donor in good health. The chain is built from TRBV20-1 and TRBJ2-5; D is unresolved. The CDR3 sequence is CSARDPAGKTQYF. The CDR3 region has the DNA TGCAGTGCTAGAGATCCGGCAGGAAAGACCCAGTACTTC.